The 26 T cell receptor beta chains listed next were all sequenced from one sample in a study of PD-1 blockade in classical Hodgkin lymphoma. Generated by immunoSEQ multiplex PCR, the TCRdb table keeps only in-frame clones and is missing some. Of roughly 7,400 clones in the sample, about three fifths were seen once. Time point here: cycle 4 day 1 (C4D1), after less than 7 weeks of nivolumab. Each patient's relapse followed autologous stem cell transplantation, and brentuximab vedotin exposure varied. The CD8+ T cells came from thawed PBMCs through magnetic negative selection. The material sequenced was CD8+ T cells from blood, taken before the fourth cycle of nivolumab. The receptors shown here come from a human donor with classical Hodgkin lymphoma.

The genes are TRBV5-6 and TRBJ1-1; the D gene is possibly TRBD1 (6 bases). Germline V gene data show CDR1 as SGHDT and CDR2 as YYEEEE. Deletions cut 4 bases from V and 6 bases from J, with 25 bases between. There are 17 residues in the CDR3. The CDR3 region has the DNA TGTGCCAGCAGCAGCGTGGGGGCCACCTTCCGGGACCCTGAAGCTTTCTTT. Translating gives CASSSVGATFRDPEAFF.

The V gene is TRBV7-9, the J gene TRBJ2-1, with D maybe TRBD2 (6 bases). CDR1 is SEHNR and CDR2 is FQNEAQ in the germline V gene (reference sequence). This CDR3 comprises 15 residues. Deletions cut 7 bases from V and 5 bases from J, with 18 bases between. The CDR3, as DNA: TGTGCCAGCACCCCACCCCTAGCGAAGGACAATGAGCAGTTCTTC. Protein: CASTPPLAKDNEQFF.

The DNA for the CDR3 is TGTGCCAGCAGCGTAGGTGGCGGGAGGGCAGGGGAGCAGTACTTC. Amino acid sequence: CASSVGGGRAGEQYF. The V and J genes are TRBV9 and TRBJ2-7, with 9 bases that match TRBD2. The V gene end was trimmed by 0 bases and the J gene end by 7 bases; junction bases not matched to a gene: 8. Germline V gives CDR1 SGDLS, CDR2 YYNGEE. The CDR3 spans 15 residues. The full variable domain, rest sourced from reference TRBV9 and TRBJ2-7, is DSGVTQTPKHLITATGQRVTLRCSPRSGDLSVYWYQQSLDQGLQFLIQYYNGEERAKGNILERFSAQQFPDLHSELNLSSLELGDSALYFCASSVGGGRAGEQYFGPGTRLTVT.

Note on this clone: Within the sample, other DNA sequences also encode this same CDR3. The rearrangement joins TRBV29-1 to TRBJ2-3, with D unclear. CDR3 size: 11 residues. The germline gives CDR1 SQVTM, CDR2 ANQGSEA. V was cut by 4 bases and J by 2 bases, with 4 bases left in between. Here the CDR3 DNA reads TGCAGCGTTGGCTACACAGATACGCAGTATTTT. Translating gives CSVGYTDTQYF.

There are a few counts of this clone. This rearrangement joins TRBV28 to TRBJ1-4; 8 bases line up with TRBD1. With V trimmed by 5 bases and J by 4 bases, 9 bases remained unmatched. The germline V gene encodes CDR1 MDHEN and CDR2 SYDVKM. There are 16 residues in the CDR3. This chain's CDR3 is CASSIETGAGNEKLFF. The CDR3 DNA follows: TGTGCCAGCAGTATCGAGACAGGGGCCGGTAATGAAAAACTGTTTTTT. Using reference TRBV28 and TRBJ1-4 for the parts outside the CDR3, the full variable domain is DVKVTQSSRYLVKRTGEKVFLECVQDMDHENMFWYRQDPGLGLRLIYFSYDVKMKEKGDIPEGYSVSREKKERFSLILESASTNQTSMYLCASSIETGAGNEKLFFGSGTQLSVL.

This chain uses TRBV29-1 with TRBJ2-3, with 11 bases matching TRBD1. The germline gives CDR1 SQVTM, CDR2 ANQGSEA. The CDR3 runs 15 residues. After removal of 3 bases from V and 0 bases from J, the junction contained 2 bases not matched to a gene. Here the CDR3 DNA reads TGCAGCGTTGATCGGGACAGGGGGAGCACAGATACGCAGTATTTT. Protein sequence: CSVDRDRGSTDTQYF.

The CDR3 reads CASSQDRLAKNIQYF. The DNA of the CDR3 is TGTGCCAGCAGCCAAGACCGGCTAGCCAAAAACATTCAGTACTTC. The genes are TRBV7-9 and TRBJ2-4; D remains ambiguous. CDR3 length equals 15 residues. V lost 5 bases and J 0 bases, leaving 11 bases between the germline ends. Germline V gene data show CDR1 as SEHNR and CDR2 as FQNEAQ (reference sequence). Together with reference TRBV7-9 and TRBJ2-4, the CDR3 gives the full variable domain: DTGVSQNPRHKITKRGQNVTFRCDPISEHNRLYWYRQTLGQGPEFLTYFQNEAQLEKSRLLSDRFSAERPKGSFSTLEIQRTEQGDSAMYLCASSQDRLAKNIQYFGAGTRLSVL.

V is TRBV7-2 and J is TRBJ2-2; 9 bases fit TRBD1. There are 17 residues in the CDR3. Germline V gene data show CDR1 as SGHTA and CDR2 as FQGNSA. Trimming removed 2 bases from V and 6 bases from J; junction bases left unmatched: 10. CDR3 amino acids: CASSLTLGQGQSGELFF. CDR3 DNA sequence: TGTGCCAGCAGCTTAACTTTGGGACAGGGCCAGTCCGGGGAGCTGTTTTTT.

V is TRBV7-3 and J is TRBJ2-4; 7 nucleotides agree with TRBD2. This CDR3 has 18 residues. Losses at the gene ends were 5 bases for V and 4 bases for J; bases not matched to a gene: 17. CDR1 is SGHTA, CDR2 FQGTGA, per germline. The CDR3 DNA follows: TGTGCCAGCAGCGAGAGCGGGGAGGGAGGGCCTGCGAAAAACATTCAGTACTTC. As protein: CASSESGEGGPAKNIQYF.

The V and J genes are TRBV11-2 and TRBJ2-1; a possible D gene is TRBD1 (6 bases). CDR1 SGHAT and CDR2 FQNNGV come from the germline V gene. Trimming took off 4 bases at V and 0 bases at J, with 13 bases between the two ends. CDR3 size: 16 residues. The CDR3 protein is CASSWIQGYSYNEQFF. In DNA form, the CDR3 reads TGTGCCAGCAGCTGGATACAGGGTTACTCCTACAATGAGCAGTTCTTC. Together with reference TRBV11-2 and TRBJ2-1, the CDR3 gives the full variable domain: EAGVAQSPRYKIIEKRQSVAFWCNPISGHATLYWYQQILGQGPKLLIQFQNNGVVDDSQLPKDRFSAERLKGVDSTLKIQPAKLEDSAVYLCASSWIQGYSYNEQFFGPGTRLTVL.

This clone is medium-sized. The genes are TRBV6-1 and TRBJ1-2, with 7 nucleotides matching TRBD1. Losses at the gene ends were 4 bases for V and 11 bases for J; bases not matched to a gene: 19. The CDR3 runs to 16 residues. CDR1 MNHNS and CDR2 SASEGT come from the germline V gene. The CDR3 loop reads CASSADGQAPLPGYTF. The DNA of the CDR3 is TGTGCCAGCAGTGCAGATGGACAGGCCCCACTACCGGGATACACCTTC.

This clone occurred once. CDR3: CASSLLGTEAFF. The DNA of the CDR3 is TGTGCCAGCAGCTTACTGGGGACTGAAGCTTTCTTT. The chain recombines TRBV11-3 with TRBJ1-1; no reliable D call. V dropped 2 bases and J dropped 5 bases, with 6 bases sitting between them. The CDR3 is made up of 12 amino acids. Germline loops: CDR1 SGHNT, CDR2 YENEEA.

The chain couples TRBV7-9 to TRBJ2-7; the match to TRBD2 covers 15 bases. This CDR3 is built from 17 residues. CDR1 is SEHNR and CDR2 is FQNEAQ in the germline V gene (reference sequence). Losses at the gene ends were 1 base for V and 5 bases for J; bases not matched to a gene: 6. The CDR3 nucleotides read TGTGCCAGCAGCTTAGGGACTAGCGGGAGGGCCGCTAACGAGCAGTACTTC. Its protein is CASSLGTSGRAANEQYF.

The table lists this clone with a few counts. The genes are TRBV15 and TRBJ2-1; TRBD1 matches 8 bases. The CDR3 contains 13 residues. Germline CDR1 reads LNHNV; CDR2 reads YYDKDF (reference sequence). Trimming removed 3 bases from V and 9 bases from J; junction bases left unmatched: 4. Written as DNA, the CDR3 is TGTGCCACCAGCAGTGACAGGGGTCTTGAGCAGTTCTTC. Protein sequence: CATSSDRGLEQFF.

V is TRBV9 and J is TRBJ1-1; D not certain. Germline values: CDR1 SGDLS, CDR2 YYNGEE. The ends were cut back, 4 bases at V and 0 bases at J, with 10 bases in the middle. The CDR3 extends over 14 amino acids. CDR3 nucleotides: TGTGCCAGCAGCTTTATGGGTCTGAACACTGAAGCTTTCTTT. Protein: CASSFMGLNTEAFF.

This chain connects TRBV14 to TRBJ1-2; TRBD1 matches 9 bases. The CDR3 runs 15 residues. Germline V CDR1 and CDR2: SGHDN, FVKESK. Trimming took 4 bases from V and 7 from J; bases not matched to a gene: 10. CDR3: CASSRGRGTGSGYTF. CDR3 DNA: TGTGCCAGCAGCCGAGGGAGAGGGACAGGGTCTGGCTACACCTTC.

J is TRBJ2-5 and V is TRBV7-6; 10 nucleotides line up with TRBD2. J gave up 5 bases and V 0 bases, and 9 bases lay outside the gene matches. Germline V CDR1 and CDR2: SGHVS, FNYEAQ. The CDR3 sequence is 17 residues long. The CDR3: CASSLARAGGPGETQYF. Here the CDR3 DNA reads TGTGCCAGCAGCTTAGCGCGAGCGGGAGGGCCAGGGGAGACCCAGTACTTC. The full variable domain, with the rest looked up from reference TRBV7-6 and TRBJ2-5, is GAGVSQSPRYKVTKRGQDVALRCDPISGHVSLYWYRQALGQGPEFLTYFNYEAQQDKSGLPNDRFSAERPEGSISTLTIQRTEQRDSAMYRCASSLARAGGPGETQYFGPGTRLLVL.

CDR3 residues: CASRLTSGRGDTQYF. In DNA form, the CDR3 reads TGCGCCAGCAGATTGACTAGCGGGAGAGGAGATACGCAGTATTTT. The rearrangement joins TRBV5-1 to TRBJ2-3; TRBD2 aligns across 12 bases. Germline V CDR1 and CDR2: SGHRS, YFSETQ. CDR3 length: 15 residues. V shed 5 bases, J shed 5 bases, and the junction held 6 bases outside the gene matches. The variable domain in full, completed from reference TRBV5-1 and TRBJ2-3, reads KAGVTQTPRYLIKTRGQQVTLSCSPISGHRSVSWYQQTPGQGLQFLFEYFSETQRNKGNFPGRFSGRQFSNSRSEMNVSTLELGDSALYLCASRLTSGRGDTQYFGPGTRLTVL.

This clone was picked up a small number of times. The V call is TRBV4-1, the J call TRBJ1-2; D call uncertain. The germline V and J ends were trimmed by 1 base and 0 bases, with 9 bases remaining between them. This CDR3 is built from 15 residues. Germline values: CDR1 MGHRA, CDR2 YSYEKL. The CDR3: CASSQVRITNYGYTF. CDR3 nucleotide sequence: TGCGCCAGCAGCCAAGTTCGGATAACTAACTATGGCTACACCTTC.

The V gene is TRBV7-6, the J gene TRBJ2-1; TRBD2 agrees at 10 bases. This CDR3 region has 15 residues. In germline, CDR1 is SGHVS, CDR2 FNYEAQ. After removal of 1 base from V and 8 bases from J, the junction contained 5 bases not matched to a gene. The CDR3 DNA sequence: TGTGCCAGCAGCTTAGAAGCGGGAGGGCCCTATGAGCAGTTCTTC. This translates into CASSLEAGGPYEQFF.

J is TRBJ2-7 and V is TRBV4-2, with 7 bases aligning to TRBD1. With V trimmed by 1 base and J by 2 bases, 2 bases remained unmatched. CDR1 and CDR2 (germline): LGHNA, YNFKEQ. The CDR3 is 14 residues long. This CDR3 is CASSQATGTYEQYF. The CDR3 nucleotides are TGTGCCAGCAGCCAAGCGACAGGGACCTACGAGCAGTACTTC.

Regarding this clone: In this CDR3 the conserved last residue, phenylalanine or tryptophan, is missing, so a read error is likely. The limits of the CDR3 on the DNA are not certain, so only TCRdb's listed CDR3 is given. V usage is TRBV6-4 and J usage is TRBJ2-7; TRBD2 is the table's D call and was not checked against the DNA. The CDR3 totals 11 residues, both ends included. Germline CDR1 reads MRHNA; CDR2 reads SNTAGT. CDR3: CASSDETTLRG.

The V gene is TRBV11-2, the J gene TRBJ2-1; D not certain. This CDR3 spans 10 amino acids. The germline gives CDR1 SGHAT, CDR2 FQNNGV. Trimming removed 6 bases at V and 7 bases at J, with 4 bases between. CDR3 bases: TGTGCCAGCAGGTTGAATGAGCAGTTCTTC. Its protein is CASRLNEQFF.

The chain carries TRBV19 and TRBJ2-3; D remains unclear. Germline V gene sequence: CDR1 LNHDA, CDR2 SQIVND (reference sequence). CDR3 length equals 15 residues. V was clipped by 6 bases and J by 0 bases, with 13 bases between them. CDR3 DNA sequence: TGTGCCAGTAGAGGATACCCTACTAGCACAGATACGCAGTATTTT. It translates to CASRGYPTSTDTQYF.

This chain uses TRBV10-3 with TRBJ2-7; no reliable D call. V dropped 2 bases and J dropped 2 bases, with 10 bases sitting between them. This CDR3 is built from 14 residues. CDR1 is ENHRY and CDR2 is SYGVKD in the germline V gene. Here the CDR3 DNA reads TGTGCCATCAGTGAGGGGCAGGTGACCTACGAGCAGTACTTC. Translating gives CAISEGQVTYEQYF.

Only one count was recorded for this clone. V is TRBV6-1 and J is TRBJ2-7, with TRBD1 matching over 9 bases. Germline V CDR1 and CDR2: MNHNS, SASEGT. This CDR3 comprises 15 residues. Trimming cost V 2 bases and J 5 bases; bases outside gene matches: 7. The CDR3 DNA follows: TGTGCCAGCAGTGAAACCCGGGACAGGGACCACGAGCAGTACTTC. It translates to CASSETRDRDHEQYF.